The clone carrying this T cell receptor beta chain was seen a few times. The data were taken from a study of T cells in tumors after PD-1 blockade. Overall study: Patients received pembrolizumab 200 mg every 3 weeks or cemiplimab 350 mg every 2 weeks.

Trimming left V 0 bases short and J 2 bases short, with 14 bases between. Looked up from germline, CDR1 is SGDLS and CDR2 is YYNGEE. This CDR3 has 16 amino acids. Profiling relied on immunoSEQ multiplex PCR, and the TCRdb table lists in-frame clones only, not all of them. The data hold around 50,000 clones, with roughly three quarters observed a single time. This clonotype was sampled from a human donor with basal cell carcinoma. Material: PBMCs, obtained before anti-PD-1 treatment. The chain combines TRBV9 with TRBJ2-5; no clear D gene. CDR3 sequence: CASSVGVSTLQETQYF. DNA of the CDR3: TGTGCCAGCAGCGTAGGGGTGTCGACATTACAAGAGACCCAGTACTTC.